This note documents a single TCR beta chain sequence. The source of the sample is a study of OX40 agonist ivuxolimab in advanced cancers. Study summary: As their treatment, patients were administered ivuxolimab, an agonistic anti-OX40 (CD134) antibody.

Sequenced by immunoSEQ multiplex PCR; TCRdb stores in-frame clones only, minus some. The sample lists 75,000 to 90,000 clones; roughly 84% were seen once. Blood specimens came from baseline, cycle 4 day 1, and cycle 7 day 1. The length of the CDR3 is 15 residues. Germline CDR1 reads MNHNY; CDR2 reads SVGAGI (reference sequence). The V gene end was trimmed by 7 bases and the J gene end by 6 bases; junction bases not matched to a gene: 12. This sequence joins TRBV6-6 and TRBJ1-2; 9 bases align to TRBD1. The TCR originated in an adult with an advanced solid tumor such as melanoma, head and neck, liver or kidney cancer. The sample was CD4+ or CD8+ T cells sorted from blood, taken in a trial of the OX40 agonist ivuxolimab. As DNA, the CDR3 is TGTGCCAGCAAGACAGGGGGGCGATGGCTCGATGGCTACACCTTC. This sequence encodes CASKTGGRWLDGYTF.